These 20 T cell receptor beta chains came from one sample sequenced in a study of shared clonotypes between healthy human individuals. Libraries were prepared by immunoSEQ multiplex PCR; TCRdb keeps only in-frame clonotypes and omits some of them. The data contain about 490,000 clones, 70% to 80% of them seen just once; the ten biggest clones take up around 12%. Sequenced input: PBMCs. The origin of the receptors is a woman between 35 and 50 years old in good health. Some clones in this sample may be carry-over from other donors' samples.

The V call is TRBV9, the J call TRBJ2-2; 8 bases line up with TRBD1. The CDR3 has 16 residues. Germline V gene lookup returns CDR1 SGDLS and CDR2 YYNGEE. Germline trimming cut 3 bases from V and 5 bases from J; bases unmatched to any gene: 9. CDR3 loop: CASSGRTGQVTGELFF. The CDR3 DNA is TGTGCCAGCAGCGGACGGACAGGGCAGGTGACCGGGGAGCTGTTTTTT.

V gene TRBV27 combines with J gene TRBJ2-7; 11 bases agree with TRBD2. Unmatched junction bases numbered 6, after V lost 3 bases and J lost 2 bases. CDR1 is MNHEY, CDR2 SMNVEV, per germline (reference sequence). This CDR3 contains 16 residues. CDR3 nucleotide sequence: TGTGCCAGCAGTTTGGAGGGACTAGCGGCTCCCTACGAGCAGTACTTC. Its protein product is CASSLEGLAAPYEQYF.

This clone was counted a single time. V and J are TRBV5-4 and TRBJ2-7; the D gene could be TRBD1 or TRBD2 (6 bases each). Germline V gives CDR1 SGHNT, CDR2 YYREEE (reference sequence). Deletions cut 5 bases from V and 5 bases from J, with 20 bases between. The length of the CDR3 is 15 residues. The CDR3 here is CASRPLPRGEDEQYF. CDR3 nucleotide sequence: TGTGCCAGCAGACCCCTTCCTAGGGGGGAGGACGAGCAGTACTTC.

V and J are TRBV30 and TRBJ2-5; D may be TRBD2 (5 bases). The V and J ends lost 0 bases and 5 bases respectively, with 16 bases between them. The CDR3 totals 15 residues. Germline-derived CDR1 and CDR2 are GTSNPN and SVGIG (reference sequence). DNA for the CDR3: TGTGCCTGGAGTGTAACCCGATCGCCGGGGGAGACCCAGTACTTC. Translated: CAWSVTRSPGETQYF.

This clone was picked up many times. This chain links TRBV28 with TRBJ2-2, with D possibly TRBD1 on 5 matching bases. The CDR3 has 16 residues. Germline loops: CDR1 MDHEN, CDR2 SYDVKM. The V gene lost 9 bases and the J gene lost 0 bases, with 17 bases spanning the gap. The CDR3 DNA follows: TGTGCCAGTCCTCCTTCGATGGACACGAACACCGGGGAGCTGTTTTTT. It specifies CASPPSMDTNTGELFF. Looking up the rest from reference TRBV28 and TRBJ2-2 gives the full variable domain: DVKVTQSSRYLVKRTGEKVFLECVQDMDHENMFWYRQDPGLGLRLIYFSYDVKMKEKGDIPEGYSVSREKKERFSLILESASTNQTSMYLCASPPSMDTNTGELFFGEGSRLTVL.

In its sample, this clone was seen a few times. The rearrangement links TRBV28 to TRBJ2-1; the match to TRBD2 covers 12 bases. With 6 bases clipped from V and 9 bases from J, the junction kept 9 bases outside the gene matches. The CDR3 totals 15 residues. Per germline, CDR1 MDHEN and CDR2 SYDVKM. In nucleotides, the CDR3 is TGTGCCAGCAGACCTAGCGGGAGGGCCACGGGTGAGCAGTTCTTC. It is translated as CASRPSGRATGEQFF.

This clone is a singleton in its sample. The rearrangement links TRBV5-6 to TRBJ1-2, with a weak D call TRBD1 (6 bases). Germline V gene lookup returns CDR1 SGHDT and CDR2 YYEEEE. The CDR3 contains 17 residues. The V end lost 4 bases, the J end lost 8 bases, and 27 bases lay between the germline ends. CDR3 loop: CASSPAAGGPLPTGYTF. In DNA form, the CDR3 reads TGTGCCAGCAGCCCCGCGGCCGGGGGGCCCCTTCCGACGGGCTACACCTTC.

The rearrangement uses TRBV7-8 and TRBJ2-6; perhaps TRBD1 as D (5 bases). There are 18 residues in the CDR3. Trimming shortened V by 2 bases and J by 0 bases, and 14 bases separated the two germline ends. Germline lookup yields CDR1 SGHVS and CDR2 FQNEAQ. Here the CDR3 DNA reads TGTGCCAGCAGCTTAAGGGGCCGCTACATCTCTGGGGCCAACGTCCTGACTTTC. Translating it yields CASSLRGRYISGANVLTF.

This clone appeared once. V is TRBV23-1 and J is TRBJ1-4; D call uncertain. TRBV23-1 is given ORF status, its function remaining uncertain. Trimming shortened V by 2 bases and J by 0 bases, and 16 bases separated the two germline ends. The CDR3 runs 18 residues. The CDR3 sequence: CASSQRARSSATNEKLFF. Here the CDR3 DNA reads TGCGCCAGCAGTCAAAGGGCGAGGTCGTCCGCAACTAATGAAAAACTGTTTTTT.

Note on this clone: Being one base from a much bigger clone, this may be a read error. V usage is TRBV4-1 and J usage is TRBJ1-2; D unresolved. The CDR3 is made up of 14 amino acids. Germline V gives CDR1 MGHRA, CDR2 YSYEKL. The germline V and J ends were trimmed by 1 base and 5 bases, with 11 bases remaining between them. In DNA, the CDR3 is TGCGCCAGCAGCCAAGTCGGTGTAGATTATGGCTACACCTTC. Protein: CASSQVGVDYGYTF.

This chain connects TRBV5-4 to TRBJ2-1; 7 bases match TRBD2. The V segment lost 2 bases and the J segment 9 bases; nucleotides outside the gene matches: 5. CDR1 is SGHNT and CDR2 is YYREEE in the germline V gene (reference sequence). CDR3 length: 13 residues. The CDR3 here is CASSFQGGGEQFF. The CDR3 DNA reads as TGTGCCAGCAGCTTCCAAGGCGGGGGTGAGCAGTTCTTC.

In its sample, this clone was seen a few times. The CDR3 region is CASSLWGAYEQYF. As DNA, the CDR3 is TGTGCCAGCAGCTTGTGGGGGGCCTACGAGCAGTACTTC. The V gene is TRBV5-4, the J gene TRBJ2-7; a possible D gene is TRBD2 (6 bases). Trimming stripped 1 base from V and 2 bases from J, with 7 bases between. The CDR3 loop spans 13 amino acids. Per the germline V gene, CDR1 is SGHNT and CDR2 is YYREEE (reference sequence).

This clone showed up just once. J is TRBJ1-3 and V is TRBV6-6, with TRBD1 as a possible D gene (5 bases). Trimming took 6 bases from V and 0 from J, leaving 12 bases between them. There are 15 residues in the CDR3. The germline gives CDR1 MNHNY, CDR2 SVGAGI (reference sequence). The CDR3 is CASSLEGFSGNTIYF. CDR3 in DNA: TGTGCCAGCAGCCTCGAGGGGTTCTCTGGAAACACCATATATTTT.

V is TRBV5-1 and J is TRBJ1-4, with 7 bases aligning to TRBD1. The CDR3 is 14 amino acids. V lost 0 bases and J lost 7; bases outside the gene matches: 3. Per the germline V gene, CDR1 is SGHRS and CDR2 is YFSETQ. DNA of the CDR3: TGCGCCAGCAGCTTGGAGGGGGCGGGTGAAAAACTGTTTTTT. It specifies CASSLEGAGEKLFF.

This clone was recorded a few times. The rearrangement links TRBV11-3 to TRBJ2-7; D possibly corresponds to TRBD2 (5 bases). Per the germline V gene, CDR1 is SGHNT and CDR2 is YENEEA. V lost 5 bases, J lost 1 base, and 15 bases lay in between. CDR3 length: 15 amino acids. The CDR3 protein is CASSAGRGESYEQYF. The CDR3 region has the DNA TGTGCCAGCAGCGCAGGACGGGGTGAGTCCTACGAGCAGTACTTC.

This clone has at least ten counts. The chain joins TRBV4-1 to TRBJ1-2; the D is unclear. The CDR3 has 13 amino acids. Germline CDR1 reads MGHRA; CDR2 reads YSYEKL. V lost 1 base, J lost 3 bases, and 6 bases lay in between. The CDR3 bases are TGCGCCAGCAGCCAAGGCGGTTACTATGGCTACACCTTC. Protein product: CASSQGGYYGYTF.

This clone was seen once. The rearrangement joins TRBV30 to TRBJ2-3; 10 bases are a match to TRBD1. The CDR3 length is 16 residues. V gave up 2 bases and J gave up 4 bases; unmatched junction bases: 9. Germline assignment: CDR1 GTSNPN and CDR2 SVGIG (reference sequence). CDR3 residues: CAWSSHGTGVADTQYF. The CDR3 DNA reads TGTGCCTGGAGTTCACATGGGACAGGGGTGGCAGATACGCAGTATTTT.

This chain uses TRBV19 with TRBJ2-7; D remains unclear. Between the trimmed V and J ends, which lost 2 bases and 1 base, there was a span of 6 bases. The CDR3 has 13 amino acids. Germline V gives CDR1 LNHDA, CDR2 SQIVND (reference sequence). For the CDR3, the DNA is TGTGCCAGTAGTATATCCGCTTCCTACGAGCAGTACTTC. It yields the protein CASSISASYEQYF.

The rearrangement uses TRBV7-9 and TRBJ1-6; TRBD1 might be the D (6 bases). V was pared by 2 bases and J by 7 bases, with 9 bases between. The CDR3 loop spans 14 amino acids. Per germline, CDR1 SEHNR and CDR2 FQNEAQ (reference sequence). The DNA for the CDR3 is TGTGCCAGCAGCTTAATACAGGGAAATTCACCCCTCCACTTT. Translated: CASSLIQGNSPLHF.

V gene TRBV9 combines with J gene TRBJ2-3; 9 bases map to TRBD2. This CDR3 has 15 residues. J gave up 4 bases and V 0 bases, and 3 bases lay outside the gene matches. Germline CDR1 SGDLS, CDR2 YYNGEE. The CDR3 DNA follows: TGTGCCAGCAGCGTAGGGTTAGCGGGGGCAGATACGCAGTATTTT. Residues: CASSVGLAGADTQYF.